Here is one T cell receptor beta chain with its context. These data come from a study of radiation and T cells in renal cell carcinoma. The data were produced by immunoSEQ multiplex PCR, yet TCRdb's version contains in-frame clones alone and is incomplete. The table lists some 75,000 clones, more than 75% of them singletons. Documented time point: blood 2 weeks post-SBRT. Treatment: 15 Gy SBRT to primary tumor, nephrectomy 4 weeks later. Blood was sampled at baseline, 2 weeks and 4 weeks after SBRT. This renal cell carcinoma was of the clear cell type. V was cut by 2 bases and J by 3 bases, with 11 bases left in between. The CDR3 length is 14 residues. In germline, CDR1 is MNHEY, CDR2 SVGAGI.

V gene TRBV6-5 combines with J gene TRBJ2-7; no clear D gene. Sequenced here: blood, sampled from a patient whose treatment included radiotherapy and nephrectomy. The origin of this receptor is a man aged 55-75 years with renal cell carcinoma. CDR3 residues: CASSYTQEGYEQYF. DNA for the CDR3: TGTGCCAGCAGTTACACACAAGAAGGCTACGAGCAGTACTTC.